This T cell receptor beta chain was recovered during a study of OX40 agonist ivuxolimab in advanced cancers. Regarding the study in general: Ivuxolimab was an agonistic, fully human IgG2 monoclonal antibody directed against OX40 (CD134), a costimulatory receptor. Intravenous ivuxolimab was administered to patients every 2 weeks at six dose levels: 0.01, 0.1, 0.3, 1.5, 3 and 10 mg/kg. Of the approximately 50 dose-escalation patients, hepatocellular carcinoma was present in about 20, melanoma in approximately 15, renal cell carcinoma in 9 and head and neck cancer in 9. The dose-escalation cohort was about 83% male with a mean age of approximately 60 years, ranging from roughly 20 to 80. Prior anti-PD-1, anti-PD-L1 or anti-CTLA-4 therapy was permitted, and 40% to 50% of dose-escalation patients had received checkpoint inhibitors. Three dose-escalation patients achieved partial responses, one with hepatocellular carcinoma and two with cutaneous melanoma. The point of sequencing TCRbeta in the periphery was to test whether ivuxolimab changed TCR sequence diversity and drove clonal T-cell expansion. The paper covers the monotherapy dose-escalation part of the phase I ivuxolimab trial, which included N = 52 patients.

In regard to this clone: It lacks a known antigen. Per-nucleotide qualities are absent, and no much larger clonotype sits a single base away.

To sequence the TCRbeta CDR3 region, genomic DNA was isolated from the sorted cells. TCRbeta CDR3 regions were sequenced using the immunoSEQ Assay. Drawn from immuneACCESS, this table holds only the in-frame rearrangements with V and J called that TCRdb kept. Clones are partly lost; checked studies trace under half to an unresolved V gene and leave the rest unexplained. The sample includes about 79,000 clones, with roughly 84% observed a single time. The ten most abundant clones make up over 3% of the sample. Patients with autoimmune disease history or receiving systemic immunosuppression were excluded from the trial. Peripheral blood for TCR sequencing was drawn from every dose cohort at baseline, at cycle 4 day 1 and at cycle 7 day 1. The samples were drawn from a first-in-human, open-label, multicenter phase I dose-escalation trial of ivuxolimab. The trial enrolled adults with locally advanced or metastatic head and neck squamous cell, hepatocellular, melanoma or renal cell carcinoma. Before TCR sequencing, CD4+ T cells and CD8+ T cells from peripheral blood were sorted into separate populations.

CDR1 and CDR2 are drawn from the germline V gene (reference sequence): SGHNT, YYREEE. V is cut by 1 base and J by 3 bases, and the space between the germline ends is 13 bases. Including cysteine and phenylalanine, the CDR3 has 15 amino acids. Only the CDR3 DNA stays, 45 bases, in frame from base 1. The investigation overall reported the following: Low levels of normalized T-cell clonal expansion were also seen in some patients who did not respond. Partial responders in the 0.1-3.0 mg/kg groups had among the lowest normalized peripheral clonal expansion, especially among CD8+ T cells. At doses from 0.1 to 3.0 mg/kg, clonal expansion was seen in both CD4+ and CD8+ blood T cells between baseline and week 6. After ivuxolimab, CD8+ T cells had more expanded clones than CD4+ T cells on average. The antigen specificity of the peripheral T cells that underwent clonal expansion was not determined.

The sample consisted of CD4+ or CD8+ T cells sorted from blood, taken in a trial of the OX40 agonist ivuxolimab. This TCR was recovered from an adult with an advanced solid tumor such as melanoma, head and neck, liver or kidney cancer. This chain is built from TRBV5-4 and TRBJ2-5, with the D gene uncertain. CDR3 region: CASSLPAGNEETQYF. The DNA is TGTGCCAGCAGCTTGCCGGCTGGGAATGAAGAGACCCAGTACTTC.